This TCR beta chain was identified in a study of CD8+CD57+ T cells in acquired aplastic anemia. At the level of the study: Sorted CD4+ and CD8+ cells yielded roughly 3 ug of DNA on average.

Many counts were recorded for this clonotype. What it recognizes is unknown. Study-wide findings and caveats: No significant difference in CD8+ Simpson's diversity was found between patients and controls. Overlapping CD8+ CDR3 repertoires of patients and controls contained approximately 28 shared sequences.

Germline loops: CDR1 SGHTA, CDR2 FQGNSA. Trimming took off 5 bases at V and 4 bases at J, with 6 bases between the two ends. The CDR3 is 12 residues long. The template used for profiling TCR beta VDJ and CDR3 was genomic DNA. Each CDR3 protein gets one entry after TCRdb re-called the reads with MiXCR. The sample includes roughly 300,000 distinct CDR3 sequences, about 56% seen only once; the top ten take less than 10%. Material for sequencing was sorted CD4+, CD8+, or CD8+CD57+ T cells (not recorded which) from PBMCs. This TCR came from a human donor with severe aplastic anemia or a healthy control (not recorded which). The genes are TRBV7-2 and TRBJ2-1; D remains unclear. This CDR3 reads CASSVLYNEQFF. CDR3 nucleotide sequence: TGTGCCAGCAGCGTTCTGTACAATGAGCAGTTCTTC. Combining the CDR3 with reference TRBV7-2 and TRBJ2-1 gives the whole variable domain GAGVSQSPSNKVTEKGKDVELRCDPISGHTALYWYRQSLGQGLEFLIYFQGNSAPDKSGLPSDRFSAERTGGSVSTLTIQRTQQEDSAVYLCASSVLYNEQFFGPGTRLTVL.